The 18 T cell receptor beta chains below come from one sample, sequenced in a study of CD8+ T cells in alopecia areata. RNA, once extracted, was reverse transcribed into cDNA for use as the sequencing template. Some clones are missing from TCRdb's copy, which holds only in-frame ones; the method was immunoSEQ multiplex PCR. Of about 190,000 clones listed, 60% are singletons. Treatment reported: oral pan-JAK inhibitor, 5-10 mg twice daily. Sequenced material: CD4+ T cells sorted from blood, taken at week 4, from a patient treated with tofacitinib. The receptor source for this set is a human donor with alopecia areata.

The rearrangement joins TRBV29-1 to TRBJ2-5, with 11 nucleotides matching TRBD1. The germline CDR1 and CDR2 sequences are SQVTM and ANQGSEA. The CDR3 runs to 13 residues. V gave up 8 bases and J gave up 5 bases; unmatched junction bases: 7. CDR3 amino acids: CSFGTGGVETQYF. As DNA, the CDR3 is TGCAGCTTCGGGACAGGGGGTGTTGAGACCCAGTACTTC.

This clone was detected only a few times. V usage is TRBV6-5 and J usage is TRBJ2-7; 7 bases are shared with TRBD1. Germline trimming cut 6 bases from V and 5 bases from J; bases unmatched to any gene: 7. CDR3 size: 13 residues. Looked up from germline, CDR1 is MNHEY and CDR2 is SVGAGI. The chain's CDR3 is CASRTTGDHEQYF. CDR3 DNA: TGTGCCAGCAGGACAACAGGGGACCACGAGCAGTACTTC.

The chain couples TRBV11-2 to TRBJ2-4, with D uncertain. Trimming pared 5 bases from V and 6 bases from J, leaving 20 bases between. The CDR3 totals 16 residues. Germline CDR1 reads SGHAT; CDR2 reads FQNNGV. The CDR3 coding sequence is TGTGCCAGCAGCCGCCCGGGTCCGGCAGGCAGAAACATTCAGTACTTC. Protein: CASSRPGPAGRNIQYF.

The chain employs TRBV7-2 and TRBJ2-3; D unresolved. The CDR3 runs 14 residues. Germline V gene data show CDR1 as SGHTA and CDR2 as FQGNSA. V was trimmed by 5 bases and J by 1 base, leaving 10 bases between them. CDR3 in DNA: TGTGCCAGCAGCCCTGTCCGCGGCACAGATACGCAGTATTTT. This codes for CASSPVRGTDTQYF.

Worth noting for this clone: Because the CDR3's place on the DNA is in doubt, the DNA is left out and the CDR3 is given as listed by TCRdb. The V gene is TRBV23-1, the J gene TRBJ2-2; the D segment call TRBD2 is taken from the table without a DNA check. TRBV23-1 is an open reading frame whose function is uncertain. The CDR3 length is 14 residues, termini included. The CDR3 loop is CASSPFSRPGSCFF.

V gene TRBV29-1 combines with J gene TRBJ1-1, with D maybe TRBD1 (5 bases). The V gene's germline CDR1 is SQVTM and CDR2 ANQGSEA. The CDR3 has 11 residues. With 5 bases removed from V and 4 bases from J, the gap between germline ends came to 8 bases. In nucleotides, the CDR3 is TGCAGCGTTCAGGGAACCACTGAAGCTTTCTTT. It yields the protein CSVQGTTEAFF.

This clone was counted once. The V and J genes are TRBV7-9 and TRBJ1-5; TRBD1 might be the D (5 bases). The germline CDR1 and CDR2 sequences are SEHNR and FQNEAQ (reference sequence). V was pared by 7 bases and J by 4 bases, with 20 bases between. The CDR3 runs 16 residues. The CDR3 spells CASTAVGVGGNQPQHF. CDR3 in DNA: TGTGCCAGCACCGCCGTCGGTGTGGGGGGGAATCAGCCCCAGCATTTT.

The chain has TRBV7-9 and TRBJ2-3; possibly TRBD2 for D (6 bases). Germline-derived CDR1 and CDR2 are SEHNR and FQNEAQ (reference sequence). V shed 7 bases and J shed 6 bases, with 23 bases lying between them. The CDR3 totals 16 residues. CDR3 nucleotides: TGTGCCAGCAACCCCGGGGCAGGCGGGGTTTGGGATACGCAGTATTTT. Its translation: CASNPGAGGVWDTQYF.

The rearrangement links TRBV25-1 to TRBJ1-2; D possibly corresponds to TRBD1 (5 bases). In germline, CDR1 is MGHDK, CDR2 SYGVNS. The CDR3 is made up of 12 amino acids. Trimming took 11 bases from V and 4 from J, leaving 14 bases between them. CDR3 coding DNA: TGTGCCTCCTCAGGGTCCCTCTATGGCTACACCTTC. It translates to CASSGSLYGYTF.

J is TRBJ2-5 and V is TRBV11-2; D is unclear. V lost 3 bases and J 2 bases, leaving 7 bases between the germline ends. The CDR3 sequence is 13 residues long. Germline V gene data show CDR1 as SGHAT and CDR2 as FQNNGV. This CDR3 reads CASSLVGQETQYF. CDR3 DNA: TGTGCCAGCAGCTTGGTAGGACAAGAGACCCAGTACTTC.

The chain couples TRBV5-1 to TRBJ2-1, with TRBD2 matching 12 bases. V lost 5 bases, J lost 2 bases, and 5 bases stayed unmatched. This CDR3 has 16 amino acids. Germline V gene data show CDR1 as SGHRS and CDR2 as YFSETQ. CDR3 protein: CASRETSGRAYNEQFF. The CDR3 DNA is TGCGCCAGCAGGGAGACTAGCGGGAGAGCCTACAATGAGCAGTTCTTC. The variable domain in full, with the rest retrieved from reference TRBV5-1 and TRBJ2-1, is KAGVTQTPRYLIKTRGQQVTLSCSPISGHRSVSWYQQTPGQGLQFLFEYFSETQRNKGNFPGRFSGRQFSNSRSEMNVSTLELGDSALYLCASRETSGRAYNEQFFGPGTRLTVL.

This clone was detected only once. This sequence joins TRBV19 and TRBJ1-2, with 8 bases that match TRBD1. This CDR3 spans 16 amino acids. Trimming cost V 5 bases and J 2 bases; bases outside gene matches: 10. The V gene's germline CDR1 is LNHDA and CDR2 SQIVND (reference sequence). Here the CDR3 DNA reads TGTGCCAGTAGTCCTTGGACAGGGAGTTTCAACTATGGCTACACCTTC. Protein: CASSPWTGSFNYGYTF.

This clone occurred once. CDR3 residues: CASSYHNHRDGYTF. DNA for the CDR3: TGTGCCAGCAGTTACCATAACCACAGGGACGGCTACACCTTC. The rearrangement links TRBV6-5 to TRBJ1-2, with D possibly matching TRBD1 (6 bases). The germline CDR1 and CDR2 sequences are MNHEY and SVGAGI. This CDR3 spans 14 amino acids. Trimming left V 2 bases short and J 8 bases short, with 15 bases between.

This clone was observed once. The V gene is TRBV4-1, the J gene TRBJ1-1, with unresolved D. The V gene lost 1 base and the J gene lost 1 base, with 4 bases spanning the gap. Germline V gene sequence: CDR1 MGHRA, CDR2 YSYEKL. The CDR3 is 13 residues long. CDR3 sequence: CASSQVTNTEAFF. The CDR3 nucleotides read TGCGCCAGCAGCCAAGTAACGAACACTGAAGCTTTCTTT.

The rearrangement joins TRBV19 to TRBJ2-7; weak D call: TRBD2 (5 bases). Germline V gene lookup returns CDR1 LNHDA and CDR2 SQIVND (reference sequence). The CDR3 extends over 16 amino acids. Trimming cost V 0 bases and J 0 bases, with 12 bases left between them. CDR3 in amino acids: CASSIDRRAASYEQYF. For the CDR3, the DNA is TGTGCCAGTAGTATAGATCGGCGGGCTGCCTCCTACGAGCAGTACTTC.

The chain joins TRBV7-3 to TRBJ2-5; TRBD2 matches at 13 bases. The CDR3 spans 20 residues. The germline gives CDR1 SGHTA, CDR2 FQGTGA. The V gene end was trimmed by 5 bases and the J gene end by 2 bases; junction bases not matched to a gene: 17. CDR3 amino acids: CASSPTRTSGSRRGQETQYF. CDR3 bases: TGTGCCAGCAGCCCAACCCGGACTAGCGGGAGTAGGAGGGGGCAAGAGACCCAGTACTTC.

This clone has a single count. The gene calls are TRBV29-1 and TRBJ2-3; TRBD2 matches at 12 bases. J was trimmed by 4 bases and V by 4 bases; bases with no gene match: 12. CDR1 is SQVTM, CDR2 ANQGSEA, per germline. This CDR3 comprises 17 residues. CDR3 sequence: CSVGAPVLAGGSDTQYF. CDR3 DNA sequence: TGCAGCGTTGGGGCCCCCGTTCTAGCGGGAGGGTCAGATACGCAGTATTTT.

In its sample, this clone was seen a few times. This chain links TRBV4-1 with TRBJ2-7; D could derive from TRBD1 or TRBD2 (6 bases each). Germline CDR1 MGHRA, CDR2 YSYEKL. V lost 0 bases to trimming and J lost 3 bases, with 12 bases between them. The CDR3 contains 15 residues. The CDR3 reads CASSQDQRGDYEQYF. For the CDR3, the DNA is TGCGCCAGCAGCCAAGATCAAAGGGGGGACTACGAGCAGTACTTC.